The T cell receptor beta chain under discussion was sequenced for a study of blood T cell repertoires in COVID-19. Study at large: COVID-19 samples collected from the United States, Italy and Spain covered acute and convalescent phases. PBMCs, B-cell-depleted T cells, or T cells were the source of the cDNA or gDNA that made up the material.

Germline-derived CDR1 and CDR2 are KGHSH and LQKENI. This CDR3 spans 18 amino acids. V lost 6 bases to trimming and J lost 5 bases, with 23 bases between them. Per the original data handling: Reference gene primer amplification in the assay estimated nucleated cell counts. Sequencing used immunoSEQ multiplex PCR; TCRdb keeps in-frame clones, though not all of them. V, J and clone size are taken as reported in that table, and D and trimming were inferred from the DNA itself. This table has about 240,000 clones, roughly 80% appearing once. This TCR came from an elderly woman with acute or convalescent COVID-19. The V gene is TRBV18, the J gene TRBJ1-6; a possible D gene is TRBD1 (6 bases). The sample comprised peripheral blood. CDR3 sequence reads: CASSPRGQRAENNSPLHF. CDR3 DNA sequence: TGTGCCAGCTCCCCCAGGGGCCAGAGGGCTGAGAATAATTCACCCCTCCACTTT.